This record looks at one T cell receptor (beta chain) sequence and its context. Its specificity is not known. The donors belonged to the approximately 120-subject validation cohort, separate from the roughly 650-subject first cohort. The assay was immunoSEQ multiplex PCR, and TCRdb's table has in-frame clones only and misses some. This table holds 100,000 or so clones, about 88% found once. The record originates from a study of cytomegalovirus exposure and HLA in healthy donors. Trimming took 1 base from V and 4 from J, leaving 14 bases between them. This CDR3 is 16 amino acids long. The germline V gene encodes CDR1 SGHVS and CDR2 FQNEAQ. Study results and limitations: Generally TCR sequences proved uncommon, though certain public TCRs appeared in numerous donors. Three chains linked to CMV were shown in vitro to be specific for CMV antigens. Among TCR beta chains, those listed as cytomegalovirus-associated numbered over 150.

The V gene is TRBV7-8, the J gene TRBJ1-5; TRBD1 might be the D (6 bases). This sequence was found in a woman younger than 30 in good health and CMV-seropositive. Sequences were obtained from PBMCs. CDR3 amino acids: CASSLGAQGGNQPQHF. DNA for the CDR3: TGTGCCAGCAGCTTAGGAGCACAGGGTGGGAATCAGCCCCAGCATTTT.